A selection of T cell receptor beta chains follows, all from one sample in a study of T cells after somatic rescue of genetic block. Sequencing was performed with immunoSEQ multiplex PCR; in TCRdb, only in-frame clones are kept and a portion is missing. This sample has about 70,000 clones, with just over 90% found just once. Sequencing was done on a sample of peripheral blood mononuclear cells (PBMCs). The origin of the receptors is a man aged 35 to 55. The conserved cysteine and the conserved F or W are not part of the CDR3 here. The D gene is left open where the match is weak.

TRBJ2-5	TRBV30	.	AGTTDEETQY
TRBJ1-5	TRBV7-8	TRBD1	ASSLAETGWIQPQH
TRBJ2-5	TRBV7-2	TRBD2	ASSFSSGRETQY
TRBJ2-7	TRBV6-1	TRBD1	ASSDSGGSTYEQY
TRBJ1-4	TRBV4-3	TRBD1	ASSQAGQGAAEKLF
TRBJ2-3	TRBV30	.	AWSPTDTQY
TRBJ2-1	TRBV5-4	.	ASSLDLRVAYNEQF
TRBJ1-2	TRBV18	TRBD1	ASSPRGTELYGYT
TRBJ2-1	TRBV7-8	.	ASSLVATSYNEQF
TRBJ1-6	TRBV6-5	.	ASSKAYNSPLH
TRBJ2-7	TRBV30	.	AWSVRGYEQY
TRBJ2-5	TRBV6-6	.	ASSYSMETQY
TRBJ2-1	TRBV9	.	ASSPVPINEQF
TRBJ2-2	TRBV4-2	TRBD2	ASSQGAGRNTGELF
TRBJ2-3	TRBV5-1	.	ASRLVDSSTDTQY
TRBJ2-3	TRBV7-8	TRBD2	ASREGLARTDTQY
TRBJ2-7	TRBV19	TRBD1	ASRPPGQSYEQY
TRBJ2-7	TRBV6-6	TRBD1	ASSRPRTGAYEQY
TRBJ1-1	TRBV28	.	ASSRTVKNTEAF
TRBJ1-2	TRBV4-1	.	ASSPREGGYGYT
TRBJ1-4	TRBV2	.	ASSAPGLSEKLF
TRBJ2-7	TRBV27	TRBD2	ASSLVPGGYEQY
TRBJ1-1	TRBV30	.	AWTMEGTEAF
TRBJ2-2	TRBV7-9	.	ASSLAGGGEELF
TRBJ2-5	TRBV4-1	.	ASSQAPVGGTKQETQY
TRBJ2-3	TRBV7-2	.	ASSLERYNTQY
TRBJ2-7	TRBV5-1	.	ASSLGYEQY
TRBJ2-6	TRBV4-3	.	ASSQDGGGSGANVLT
TRBJ2-1	TRBV7-9	TRBD1	ASSLGDRGVDEQF
TRBJ2-5	TRBV7-8	TRBD2	ASSILGGLAN
TRBJ1-2	TRBV7-9	TRBD1	ASSLAADRGRYGYT
TRBJ1-5	TRBV9	.	ASSPGAPNQPQH
TRBJ2-5	TRBV20-1	.	SATPKETQY
TRBJ1-3	TRBV10-1	.	ASSPESTGNTIY
TRBJ2-2	TRBV2	TRBD1	ASSDWTGGWTGELF
TRBJ1-2	TRBV2	TRBD1	ASSVRTGVNYGYT
TRBJ2-7	TRBV7-9	TRBD2	ASSLGRGDKQY
TRBJ2-5	TRBV4-3	TRBD2	ASSQGRVAGGPGQETQY
TRBJ2-1	TRBV28	.	ASSFEGGSYNEQF
TRBJ1-5	TRBV19	.	ASSGGGRQPQH
TRBJ1-3	TRBV7-9	.	ASSFQPSGNTIY
TRBJ2-2	TRBV28	TRBD2	ASSLLAENTGELF
TRBJ2-7	TRBV11-1	.	ASSFRGWDYEQY
TRBJ2-1	TRBV2	TRBD1	ASKRDRTYNEQF
TRBJ2-7	TRBV10-3	.	AISDAGGAEQY
TRBJ2-1	TRBV5-5	.	ASTMPGHRSYNEQF
TRBJ2-2	TRBV7-9	TRBD2	ASSAGGAGGELF
TRBJ2-7	TRBV14	.	ASSRDLSSYEQY
TRBJ2-3	TRBV27	.	ASSLGGTDTQY
TRBJ2-3	TRBV4-2	TRBD2	ASSRGLAGPDTQY
TRBJ2-7	TRBV28	.	ASSRISPGPYEQY
TRBJ2-7	TRBV20-1	.	SARDRNEQY
TRBJ2-2	TRBV5-1	TRBD1	ASSSQGASTGELF
TRBJ1-4	TRBV15	.	ATSRDRGTNEKLF
TRBJ1-1	TRBV7-3	TRBD1	ASSPGRTGREAF